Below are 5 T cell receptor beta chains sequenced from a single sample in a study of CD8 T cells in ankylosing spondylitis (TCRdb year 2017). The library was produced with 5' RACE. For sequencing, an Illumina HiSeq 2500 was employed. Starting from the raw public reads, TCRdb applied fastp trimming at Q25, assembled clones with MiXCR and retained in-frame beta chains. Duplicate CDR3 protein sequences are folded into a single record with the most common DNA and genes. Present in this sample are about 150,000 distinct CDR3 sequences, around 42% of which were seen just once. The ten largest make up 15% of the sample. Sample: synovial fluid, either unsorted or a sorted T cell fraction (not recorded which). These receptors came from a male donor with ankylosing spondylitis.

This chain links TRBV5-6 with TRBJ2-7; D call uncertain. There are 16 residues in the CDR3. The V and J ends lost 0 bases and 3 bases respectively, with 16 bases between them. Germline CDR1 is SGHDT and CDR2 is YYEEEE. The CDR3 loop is CASSLAIGRRSYEQYF. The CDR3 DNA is TGTGCCAGCAGCTTGGCTATAGGCAGAAGGAGCTACGAGCAGTACTTC.

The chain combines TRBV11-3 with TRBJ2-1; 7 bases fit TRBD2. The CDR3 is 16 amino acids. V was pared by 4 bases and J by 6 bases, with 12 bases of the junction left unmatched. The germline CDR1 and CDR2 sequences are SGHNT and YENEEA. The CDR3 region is CASSSTPPTSFNEQFF. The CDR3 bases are TGTGCCAGCAGCTCTACCCCCCCGACTAGCTTCAATGAGCAGTTCTTC.

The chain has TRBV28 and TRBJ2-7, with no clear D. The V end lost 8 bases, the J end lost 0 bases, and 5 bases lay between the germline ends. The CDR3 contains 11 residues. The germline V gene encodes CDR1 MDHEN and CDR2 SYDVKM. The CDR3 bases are TGTGCCAGCTATAACTCCTACGAGCAGTACTTC. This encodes CASYNSYEQYF.

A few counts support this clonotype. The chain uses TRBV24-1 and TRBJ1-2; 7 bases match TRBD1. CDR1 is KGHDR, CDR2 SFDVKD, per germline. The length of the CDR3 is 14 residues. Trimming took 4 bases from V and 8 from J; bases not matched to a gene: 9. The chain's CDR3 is CATSELTGLKGYTF. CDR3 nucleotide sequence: TGTGCCACCAGTGAACTGACAGGGCTAAAGGGCTACACCTTC.

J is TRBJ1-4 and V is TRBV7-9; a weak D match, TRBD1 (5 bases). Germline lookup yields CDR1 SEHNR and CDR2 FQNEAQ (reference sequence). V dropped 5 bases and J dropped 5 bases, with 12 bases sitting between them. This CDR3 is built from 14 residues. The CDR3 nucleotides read TGTGCCAGCAGCCCTAGGGGCACCAATGAAAAACTGTTTTTT. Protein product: CASSPRGTNEKLFF.